The T cell receptor beta chain described here comes from a study of blood T cell repertoires in COVID-19. Using immunoSEQ multiplex PCR, the repertoire was profiled, and TCRdb retains in-frame clones only, with some absent. The profile shows 450,000 to 600,000 clones, about nine tenths of them singletons. Looked up from germline, CDR1 is KGHSH and CDR2 is LQKENI. The CDR3 totals 14 residues. The germline V and J ends were trimmed by 6 bases and 5 bases, with 16 bases remaining between them. The chain couples TRBV18 to TRBJ1-2; possibly TRBD1 for D (5 bases). Source material: PBMCs or T cells enriched from blood (not recorded which). This clonotype originated in a young woman who had recovered from COVID-19. The CDR3 DNA sequence: TGTGCCAGCTCGCGCAGCCGGACACTGTATGGCTACACCTTC. Its protein product is CASSRSRTLYGYTF.